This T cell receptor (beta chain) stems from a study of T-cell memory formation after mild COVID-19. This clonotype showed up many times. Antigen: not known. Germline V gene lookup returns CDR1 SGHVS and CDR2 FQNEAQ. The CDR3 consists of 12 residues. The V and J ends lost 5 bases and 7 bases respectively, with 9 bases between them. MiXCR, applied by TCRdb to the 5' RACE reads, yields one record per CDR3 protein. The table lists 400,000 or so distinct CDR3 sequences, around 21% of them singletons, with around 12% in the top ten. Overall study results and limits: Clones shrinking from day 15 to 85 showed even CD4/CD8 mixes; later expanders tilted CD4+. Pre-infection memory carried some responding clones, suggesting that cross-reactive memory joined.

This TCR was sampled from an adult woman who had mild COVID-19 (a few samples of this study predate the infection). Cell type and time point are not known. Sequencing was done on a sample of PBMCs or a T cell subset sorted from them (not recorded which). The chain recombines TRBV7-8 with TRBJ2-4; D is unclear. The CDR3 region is CASSEPPNIQYF. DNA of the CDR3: TGTGCCAGCAGCGAACCCCCCAACATTCAGTACTTC.